This record looks at one TCR beta chain sequence and its context. Germline V gene lookup returns CDR1 SGHDT and CDR2 YYEEEE. The CDR3 extends over 13 amino acids. V shed 5 bases and J shed 11 bases, with 19 bases lying between them. TCRdb reprocessed the 5' RACE reads with MiXCR, giving one entry per CDR3 protein. The sample gives about 470,000 distinct CDR3 sequences, roughly 25% of which show up once; 12% is in the top ten. This sample is part of a study of T-cell memory formation after mild COVID-19. The sequence derives from an adult woman who had mild COVID-19 (a few samples of this study predate the infection). Cell type and time point are not known. This chain connects TRBV5-6 to TRBJ1-1; possible D gene TRBD1, 5 bases. Sequenced material: PBMCs or a T cell subset sorted from them (not recorded which). CDR3 coding DNA: TGTGCCAGCAGGGGGCTACGGCACGATGGGGCTTTCTTT. Translated: CASRGLRHDGAFF.